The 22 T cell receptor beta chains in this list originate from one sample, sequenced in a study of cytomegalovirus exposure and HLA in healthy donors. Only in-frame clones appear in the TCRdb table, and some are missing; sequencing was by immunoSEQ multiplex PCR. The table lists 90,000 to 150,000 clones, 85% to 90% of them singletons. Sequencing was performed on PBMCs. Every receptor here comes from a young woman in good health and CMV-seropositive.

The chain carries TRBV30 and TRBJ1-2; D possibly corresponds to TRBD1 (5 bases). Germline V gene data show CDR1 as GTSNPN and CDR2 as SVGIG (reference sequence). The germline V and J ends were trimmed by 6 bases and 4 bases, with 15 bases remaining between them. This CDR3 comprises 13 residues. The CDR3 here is CACGGGHSYGYTF. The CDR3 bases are TGTGCCTGTGGGGGAGGGCACTCCTATGGCTACACCTTC.

The CDR3 sequence is CASSEGVRVPPHYEQYF. DNA of the CDR3: TGTGCCAGCAGTGAAGGCGTGAGGGTCCCACCTCACTACGAGCAGTACTTC. The chain uses TRBV25-1 and TRBJ2-7, with D perhaps matching TRBD2 (5 bases). Germline V gene sequence: CDR1 MGHDK, CDR2 SYGVNS. Trimming shortened V by 2 bases and J by 3 bases, and 20 bases separated the two germline ends. The CDR3 covers 17 residues.

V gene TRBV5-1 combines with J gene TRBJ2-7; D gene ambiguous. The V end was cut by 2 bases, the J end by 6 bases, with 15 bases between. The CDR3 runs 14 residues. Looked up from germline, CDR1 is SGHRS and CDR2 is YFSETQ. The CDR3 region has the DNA TGCGCCAGCAGCTTAAACGGTGGGCCCAGCGAGCAGTACTTC. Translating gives CASSLNGGPSEQYF.

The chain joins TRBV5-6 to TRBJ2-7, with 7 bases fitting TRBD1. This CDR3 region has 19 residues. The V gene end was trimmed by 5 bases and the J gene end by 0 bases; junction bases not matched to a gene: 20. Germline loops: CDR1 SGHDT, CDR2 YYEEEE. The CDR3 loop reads CASSLSATGVSRSSYEQYF. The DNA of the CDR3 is TGTGCCAGCAGTCTCTCCGCTACAGGGGTCTCAAGGAGCTCCTACGAGCAGTACTTC.

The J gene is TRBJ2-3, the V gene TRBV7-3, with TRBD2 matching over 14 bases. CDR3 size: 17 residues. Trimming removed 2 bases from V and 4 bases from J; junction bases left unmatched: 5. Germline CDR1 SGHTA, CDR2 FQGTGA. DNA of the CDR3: TGTGCCAGCAGCTTAGGGACTAGCGGGAGTGCGTCAGATACGCAGTATTTT. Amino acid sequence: CASSLGTSGSASDTQYF.

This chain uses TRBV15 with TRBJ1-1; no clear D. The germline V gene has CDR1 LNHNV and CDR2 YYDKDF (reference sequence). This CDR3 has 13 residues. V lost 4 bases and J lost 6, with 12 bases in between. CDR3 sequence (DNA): TGTGCCACCAGCATAAGGAGGGAGGCTGAAGCTTTCTTT. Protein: CATSIRREAEAFF. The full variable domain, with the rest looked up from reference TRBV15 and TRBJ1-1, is DAMVIQNPRYQVTQFGKPVTLSCSQTLNHNVMYWYQQKSSQAPKLLFHYYDKDFNNEADTPDNFQSRRPNTSFCFLDIRSPGLGDTAMYLCATSIRREAEAFFGQGTRLTVV.

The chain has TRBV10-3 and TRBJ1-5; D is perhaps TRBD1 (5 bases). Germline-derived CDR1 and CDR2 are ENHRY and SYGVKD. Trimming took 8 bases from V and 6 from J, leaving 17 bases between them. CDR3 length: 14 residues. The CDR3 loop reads CAIGAKGGGQPQHF. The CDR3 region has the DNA TGTGCCATCGGGGCAAAGGGAGGTGGTCAGCCCCAGCATTTT.

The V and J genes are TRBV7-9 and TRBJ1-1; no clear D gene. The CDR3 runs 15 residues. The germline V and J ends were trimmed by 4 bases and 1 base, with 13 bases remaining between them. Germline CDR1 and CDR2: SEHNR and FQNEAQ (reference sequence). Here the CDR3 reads CASSYPPPRNTEAFF. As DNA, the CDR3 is TGTGCCAGCAGCTACCCTCCTCCTAGGAACACTGAAGCTTTCTTT.

The chain's CDR3 is CASGLVVSPNTEAFF. CDR3 bases: TGTGCTAGTGGTTTGGTCGTGAGCCCGAACACTGAAGCTTTCTTT. The chain employs TRBV12-5 and TRBJ1-1; D uncertain. V lost 0 bases and J 1 base, leaving 9 bases between the germline ends. This CDR3 is 15 amino acids long. In germline, CDR1 is LGHNT, CDR2 FRNRAP.

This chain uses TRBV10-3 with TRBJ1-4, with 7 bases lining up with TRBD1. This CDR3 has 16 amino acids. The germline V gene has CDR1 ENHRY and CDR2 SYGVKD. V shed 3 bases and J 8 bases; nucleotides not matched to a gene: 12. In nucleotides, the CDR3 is TGTGCCATCAGTGAAAAACCTACAGGGGAAGTCGAAAAACTGTTTTTT. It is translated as CAISEKPTGEVEKLFF.

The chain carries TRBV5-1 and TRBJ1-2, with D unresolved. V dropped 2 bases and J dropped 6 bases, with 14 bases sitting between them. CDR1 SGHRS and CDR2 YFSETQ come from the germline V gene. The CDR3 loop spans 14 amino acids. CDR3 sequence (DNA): TGCGCCAGCAGCTTAAAAGGAGGGCTGGATGGCTACACCTTC. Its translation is CASSLKGGLDGYTF.

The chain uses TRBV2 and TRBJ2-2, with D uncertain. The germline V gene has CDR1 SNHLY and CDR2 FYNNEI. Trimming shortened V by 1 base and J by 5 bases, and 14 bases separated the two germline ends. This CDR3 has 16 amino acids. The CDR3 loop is CASSEVSGIRTGELFF. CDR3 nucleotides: TGTGCCAGCAGTGAAGTTTCCGGAATCAGGACCGGGGAGCTGTTTTTT. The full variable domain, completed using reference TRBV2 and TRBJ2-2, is EPEVTQTPSHQVTQMGQEVILRCVPISNHLYFYWYRQILGQKVEFLVSFYNNEISEKSEIFDDQFSVERPDGSNFTLKIRSTKLEDSAMYFCASSEVSGIRTGELFFGEGSRLTVL.

The CDR3 protein is CASSPRTGANYGYTF. The CDR3 nucleotides are TGTGCCAGCTCACCGCGGACAGGGGCTAACTATGGCTACACCTTC. This rearrangement joins TRBV18 to TRBJ1-2; the match to TRBD1 covers 9 bases. The CDR3 is 15 residues long. CDR1 KGHSH and CDR2 LQKENI come from the germline V gene. V lost 3 bases to trimming and J lost 0 bases; unmatched junction nucleotides: 2.

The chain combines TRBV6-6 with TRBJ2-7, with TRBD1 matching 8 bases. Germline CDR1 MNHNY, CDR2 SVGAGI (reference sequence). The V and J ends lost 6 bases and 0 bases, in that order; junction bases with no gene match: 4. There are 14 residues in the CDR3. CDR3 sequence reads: CASSGTGYSYEQYF. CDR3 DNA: TGTGCCAGCAGCGGGACAGGATACTCCTACGAGCAGTACTTC.

CDR3 in DNA: TGTGCCACCAGCAGAGACATGAGGTGGGAGACCCAGTACTTC. It specifies CATSRDMRWETQYF. V is TRBV15 and J is TRBJ2-5; D gene unclear. The ends were cut back, 0 bases at V and 5 bases at J, with 10 bases in the middle. This CDR3 is built from 14 residues. Germline V lookup: CDR1 LNHNV, CDR2 YYDKDF (reference sequence).

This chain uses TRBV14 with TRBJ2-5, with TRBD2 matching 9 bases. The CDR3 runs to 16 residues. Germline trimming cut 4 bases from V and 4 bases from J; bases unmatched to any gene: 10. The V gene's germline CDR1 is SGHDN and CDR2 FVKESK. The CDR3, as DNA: TGTGCCAGCAGCCTGGTAGCGGGAGTTCGGGCAGAGACCCAGTACTTC. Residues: CASSLVAGVRAETQYF.

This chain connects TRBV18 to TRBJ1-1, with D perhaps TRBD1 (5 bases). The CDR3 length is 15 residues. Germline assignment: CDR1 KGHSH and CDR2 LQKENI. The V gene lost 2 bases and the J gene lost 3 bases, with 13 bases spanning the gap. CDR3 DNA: TGTGCCAGCTCACCAAAGGGGTTATGGGACACTGAAGCTTTCTTT. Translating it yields CASSPKGLWDTEAFF. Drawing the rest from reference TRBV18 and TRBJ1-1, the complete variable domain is NAGVMQNPRHLVRRRGQEARLRCSPMKGHSHVYWYRQLPEEGLKFMVYLQKENIIDESGMPKERFSAEFPKEGPSILRIQQVVRGDSAAYFCASSPKGLWDTEAFFGQGTRLTVV.

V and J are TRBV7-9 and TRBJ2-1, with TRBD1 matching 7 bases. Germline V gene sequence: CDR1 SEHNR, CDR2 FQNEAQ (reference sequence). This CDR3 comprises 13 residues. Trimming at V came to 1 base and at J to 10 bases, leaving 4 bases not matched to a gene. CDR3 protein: CASSLVQGPEQFF. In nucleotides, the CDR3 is TGTGCCAGCAGCTTAGTACAGGGGCCGGAGCAGTTCTTC.

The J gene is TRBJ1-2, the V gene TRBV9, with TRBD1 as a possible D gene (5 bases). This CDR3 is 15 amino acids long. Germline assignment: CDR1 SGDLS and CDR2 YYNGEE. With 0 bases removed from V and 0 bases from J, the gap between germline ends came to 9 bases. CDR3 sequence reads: CASSVGGQANYGYTF. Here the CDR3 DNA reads TGTGCCAGCAGCGTAGGGGGCCAAGCTAACTATGGCTACACCTTC.

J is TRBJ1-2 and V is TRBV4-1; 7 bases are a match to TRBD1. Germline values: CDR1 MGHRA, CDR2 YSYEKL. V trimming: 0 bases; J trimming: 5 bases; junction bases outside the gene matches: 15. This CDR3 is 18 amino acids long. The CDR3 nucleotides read TGCGCCAGCAGCCAAGATAAGTCCGCGACCGAGGGGGCTTATGGCTACACCTTC. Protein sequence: CASSQDKSATEGAYGYTF.

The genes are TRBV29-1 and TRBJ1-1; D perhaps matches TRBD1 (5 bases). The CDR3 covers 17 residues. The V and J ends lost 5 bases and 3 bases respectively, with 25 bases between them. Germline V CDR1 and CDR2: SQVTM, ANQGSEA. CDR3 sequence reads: CSVTHVEDTLGDTEAFF. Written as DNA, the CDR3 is TGCAGCGTTACCCACGTAGAGGACACCCTAGGGGACACTGAAGCTTTCTTT.

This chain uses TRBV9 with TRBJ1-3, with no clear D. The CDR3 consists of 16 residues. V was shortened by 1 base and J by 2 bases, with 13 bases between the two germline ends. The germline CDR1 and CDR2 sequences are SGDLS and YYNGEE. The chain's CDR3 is CASSVNPSGAGNTIYF. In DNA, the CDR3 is TGTGCCAGCAGCGTAAACCCCTCGGGAGCTGGAAACACCATATATTTT. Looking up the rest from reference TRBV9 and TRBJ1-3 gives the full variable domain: DSGVTQTPKHLITATGQRVTLRCSPRSGDLSVYWYQQSLDQGLQFLIQYYNGEERAKGNILERFSAQQFPDLHSELNLSSLELGDSALYFCASSVNPSGAGNTIYFGEGSWLTVV.